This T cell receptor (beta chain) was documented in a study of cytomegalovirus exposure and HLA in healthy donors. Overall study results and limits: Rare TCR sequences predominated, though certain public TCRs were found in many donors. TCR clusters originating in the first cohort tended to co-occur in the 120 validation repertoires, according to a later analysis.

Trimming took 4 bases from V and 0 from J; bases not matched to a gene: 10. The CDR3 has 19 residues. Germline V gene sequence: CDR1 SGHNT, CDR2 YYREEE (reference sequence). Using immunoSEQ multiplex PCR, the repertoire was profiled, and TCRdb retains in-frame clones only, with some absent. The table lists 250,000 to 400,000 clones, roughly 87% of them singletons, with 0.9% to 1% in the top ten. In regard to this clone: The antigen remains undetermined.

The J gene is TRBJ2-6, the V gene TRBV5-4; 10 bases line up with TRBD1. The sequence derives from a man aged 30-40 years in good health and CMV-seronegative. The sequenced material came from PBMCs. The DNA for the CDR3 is TGTGCCAGCAGCCCCGACAGGGGGCGCGTGTACTCTGGGGCCAACGTCCTGACTTTC. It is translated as CASSPDRGRVYSGANVLTF.